These 8 T cell receptor beta chains were all obtained from the same sample, sequenced in a study of shared clonotypes between healthy human individuals. Sequenced by immunoSEQ multiplex PCR; TCRdb stores in-frame clones only, minus some. The data show 1.5 million to 2.5 million clones, just under 95% seen once. The naive CD8 subset, CD45RO-negative cells positively selected for CCR7, excluded terminally differentiated effector memory CD45RA+ cells. The sequenced sample was naive CD8+ T cells sorted from blood. The receptors shown here come from a man aged 18 to 35 in good health.

This rearrangement joins TRBV13 to TRBJ2-1; 7 nucleotides agree with TRBD1. This CDR3 region has 15 residues. Trimming removed 3 bases from V and 7 bases from J; junction bases left unmatched: 9. Germline CDR1 is PRHDT and CDR2 is FYEKMQ (reference sequence). DNA for the CDR3: TGTGCCAGCAGCTTTCAGGGGGAATATATGAATGAGCAGTTCTTC. Residues: CASSFQGEYMNEQFF.

The count of this clone is one. CDR3 amino acids: CASGLPLEPQHF. The DNA of the CDR3 is TGTGCTAGTGGTTTGCCACTAGAGCCCCAGCATTTT. The V and J genes are TRBV12-5 and TRBJ1-5; no clear D. This CDR3 spans 12 amino acids. The germline gives CDR1 LGHNT, CDR2 FRNRAP. The V end lost 2 bases, the J end lost 8 bases, and 7 bases lay between the germline ends.

About this clone itself: The same CDR3 is also encoded by other DNA sequences in this sample. This rearrangement joins TRBV7-2 to TRBJ2-7, with D tentatively TRBD2 (6 bases). The CDR3 is 13 residues long. Trimming took 6 bases from V and 0 from J, leaving 9 bases between them. Germline assignment: CDR1 SGHTA and CDR2 FQGNSA. The CDR3 DNA reads TGTGCCAGCAGTGGGACTGACTCCTACGAGCAGTACTTC. Amino acids: CASSGTDSYEQYF.

Comments on this clone: The sample contains more than one DNA sequence encoding this CDR3. V gene TRBV27 combines with J gene TRBJ1-5; D is undetermined. The germline V gene encodes CDR1 MNHEY and CDR2 SMNVEV (reference sequence). Trimming took off 2 bases at V and 0 bases at J, with 5 bases between the two ends. The CDR3 contains 14 residues. The CDR3, as DNA: TGTGCCAGCAGTTTAAGGGATAGCAATCAGCCCCAGCATTTT. Residues: CASSLRDSNQPQHF.

The gene calls are TRBV27 and TRBJ2-7; TRBD2 might be the D (6 bases). CDR3 length: 13 residues. Germline V CDR1 and CDR2: MNHEY, SMNVEV (reference sequence). Trimming pared 4 bases from V and 6 bases from J, leaving 13 bases between. In nucleotides, the CDR3 is TGTGCCAGCAGTTGGACGGAGGAGGGCGAGCAGTACTTC. Translating gives CASSWTEEGEQYF.

The V call is TRBV28, the J call TRBJ1-5, with D unresolved. In germline, CDR1 is MDHEN, CDR2 SYDVKM. Trimming removed 4 bases from V and 3 bases from J, with 10 bases in between. The CDR3 runs 14 residues. The CDR3 spells CASSSMGPNQPQHF. CDR3 in DNA: TGTGCCAGCAGTTCGATGGGCCCCAATCAGCCCCAGCATTTT. Filled out from reference TRBV28 and TRBJ1-5, the complete variable domain reads DVKVTQSSRYLVKRTGEKVFLECVQDMDHENMFWYRQDPGLGLRLIYFSYDVKMKEKGDIPEGYSVSREKKERFSLILESASTNQTSMYLCASSSMGPNQPQHFGDGTRLSIL.

The chain uses TRBV10-1 and TRBJ2-7, with TRBD2 matching 11 bases. The CDR3 spans 15 residues. V trimming: 3 bases; J trimming: 2 bases; junction bases outside the gene matches: 3. Germline-derived CDR1 and CDR2 are WNHNN and SYGVQD (reference sequence). This chain's CDR3 is CASSDLAGGPYEQYF. The DNA of the CDR3 is TGCGCCAGCAGTGACCTAGCGGGAGGCCCCTACGAGCAGTACTTC.

The gene calls are TRBV4-3 and TRBJ2-7, with D possibly being TRBD1 (6 bases). The V gene lost 0 bases and the J gene lost 1 base, with 19 bases spanning the gap. Germline V gene sequence: CDR1 LGHNA, CDR2 YSLEER. The CDR3 consists of 18 residues. CDR3 region: CASSQDRVGADLSYEQYF. CDR3 nucleotides: TGCGCCAGCAGCCAAGATCGGGTGGGGGCCGACCTTTCCTACGAGCAGTACTTC.